Listed below are T cell receptor beta chains from one sample, sequenced in a study of T cell responses to AZD1222 COVID-19 vaccine. The assay was immunoSEQ multiplex PCR, and TCRdb's table has in-frame clones only and misses some. Of about 200,000 clones listed, 85% to 95% are singletons. Sequencing used peripheral blood, obtained 28 days after the second dose of the MenACWY control vaccine. The receptors were gathered from an adult who received the MenACWY meningococcal vaccine as a control. Each CDR3 is given with its conserved first and last residue. The order of the fields is J gene, V gene, CDR3 protein.

J: TRBJ2-6; V: TRBV27; CDR3: CASGPWGANVLTF
J: TRBJ1-3; V: TRBV9; CDR3: CASSVAQGAGNTIYF
J: TRBJ1-2; V: TRBV4-1; CDR3: CASSQVRTNYGYTF
J: TRBJ2-5; V: TRBV11-1; CDR3: CASSASFSGVQETQYF
J: TRBJ1-1; V: TRBV6-1; CDR3: CASSEARGITEAFF
J: TRBJ1-2; V: TRBV5-1; CDR3: CASSSRSTGSYGYTF
J: TRBJ1-3; V: TRBV10-3; CDR3: CAISETGQGSGNTIYF
J: TRBJ2-5; V: TRBV4-1; CDR3: CASSHQVGSGRMGGETQYF
J: TRBJ1-1; V: TRBV6-2/TRBV6-3; CDR3: CASSYSRGTEAFF
J: TRBJ2-7; V: TRBV15; CDR3: CATSRDRSYEQYF